Listed below are T cell receptor beta chains from one sample, sequenced in a study of T cells after yellow fever vaccination. TCRdb re-called the 5' RACE reads with MiXCR, one entry per CDR3 protein. The repertoire holds around 100,000 distinct CDR3 sequences, with 8.4% as singletons. Sample: CD8+ T cells sorted from PBMCs, taken 45 days after the yellow fever booster vaccination. These receptor sequences come from a man aged 25-40 years who received the YFV17D yellow fever vaccine. CDR3s include the opening cysteine and the closing phenylalanine or tryptophan. Fields, in order: V gene, J gene, clone size, D gene, CDR3 DNA, CDR3 protein. The D gene is left open where the match is weak. Not all rows give a size; the values are once, few, many and, for expanded clones, a class.

TRBV20-1	TRBJ2-7	many	.	TGCAGTGCTAGGAACGAACTCTCCTACGAGCAGTACTTC	CSARNELSYEQYF
TRBV6-1	TRBJ2-1	.	TRBD2	TGTGCCAGCAGTCCAGTTATCCGAACTAGCGGGAGTAACGATGAGCAGTTCTTC	CASSPVIRTSGSNDEQFF
TRBV7-9	TRBJ1-2	.	.	TGTGCCAGCAGCCTATGGAGCGGCGGAAACTCAATATTCTATGGCTACACCTTC	CASSLWSGGNSIFYGYTF
TRBV10-3	TRBJ1-2	many	.	TGTGCCATCAGTGAGTCCGACAGTTATAACTATGGCTACACCTTC	CAISESDSYNYGYTF
TRBV5-5	TRBJ1-2	few	TRBD1	TGTGCCAGCAGCTTCGGACAGGTGGATGGCTACACCTTC	CASSFGQVDGYTF
TRBV9	TRBJ2-5	few	.	TGTGCCAGCAGCGTATGGGGGGAAGAGACCCAGTACTTC	CASSVWGEETQYF
TRBV7-9	TRBJ2-5	many	.	TGTGCCAGCAGTCCAGACCTGAAGCGGGAGACCCAGTACTTC	CASSPDLKRETQYF
TRBV6-2/TRBV6-3	TRBJ2-1	few	.	TGTGCCAGCAGTGGGCTCAGGGGTTCGGATGAGCAGTTCTTC	CASSGLRGSDEQFF
TRBV7-2	TRBJ2-7	many	.	TGTGCCAGCAGATATTCCGACGAGCAGTACTTC	CASRYSDEQYF
TRBV15	TRBJ2-7	.	.	TGTGCCACCAGCGGGAGCGGATCTGGGGAGCAGTACTTC	CATSGSGSGEQYF
TRBV10-3	TRBJ2-1	few	TRBD2	TGTGCCATCAGCGGGACTAGCGGGACATACAATGAGCAGTTCTTC	CAISGTSGTYNEQFF
TRBV20-1	TRBJ2-7	many	.	TGCAGTGCTAGATGGAGGTCCTACGAGCAGTACTTC	CSARWRSYEQYF
TRBV20-1	TRBJ2-7	many	.	TGCAGTGCGCCACCCCGGGACTTCTACGAGCAGTACTTC	CSAPPRDFYEQYF
TRBV15	TRBJ2-4	many	.	TGTGCCACCAGGGTCAGGGGCGAAAACATTCAGTACTTC	CATRVRGENIQYF
TRBV7-8	TRBJ2-7	many	.	TGTGCCAGCAGCCCACACTCCTACGAGCAGTACTTC	CASSPHSYEQYF
TRBV29-1	TRBJ2-7	many	.	TGCAGCGTTGAAGTCTGGGCCAGGGGTGACTACGAGCAGTACTTC	CSVEVWARGDYEQYF
TRBV6-6	TRBJ1-1	many	.	TGTGCCAGCAGCTCCGGGACGTACACTGAAGCTTTCTTT	CASSSGTYTEAFF
TRBV25-1	TRBJ1-1	.	.	TGTGCCAGCAGTGAATGGCGGCCAGGGAACTTTTTTACCACTGAAGCTTTCTTT	CASSEWRPGNFFTTEAFF
TRBV28	TRBJ2-1	many	TRBD1	TGTGCCAGCAGTTTACTACGGGGACAGAGCTCCTACAATGAGCAGTTCTTC	CASSLLRGQSSYNEQFF
TRBV12-3/TRBV12-4	TRBJ1-3	few	.	TGTGCCAGCAGTTACGGACCGGGCTCTGGAAACACCATATATTTT	CASSYGPGSGNTIYF
TRBV7-2	TRBJ2-5	.	TRBD2	TGTGCCAGCAGCTTCCCCGCCGGACTAGCGGGAGCGGAGACCCAGTACTTC	CASSFPAGLAGAETQYF
TRBV14	TRBJ2-1	few	TRBD1	TGTGCCAGCAGCCAAGAGTGGACAGGGCTCCTGAGGGGGAGTGGAGGTGAGCAGTTCTTC	CASSQEWTGLLRGSGGEQFF
TRBV7-9	TRBJ2-7	many	.	TGTGCCAGCAGAAGAGATTACGAGCAGTACTTC	CASRRDYEQYF
TRBV20-1	TRBJ2-1	many	.	TGCAGTGCCCCCGACTTGCTCTTTTCCTACAATGAGCAGTTCTTC	CSAPDLLFSYNEQFF
TRBV28	TRBJ1-2	many	.	TGTGCCAGCAGTCCACAGGGAGGGGACTATGGCTACACCTTC	CASSPQGGDYGYTF
TRBV10-3	TRBJ2-1	many	TRBD1	TGTGCCATCAGTGAGTCCAGGGGGCAAATCTCCTACAATGAGCAGTTCTTC	CAISESRGQISYNEQFF
TRBV30	TRBJ2-7	.	.	TGTGCCTGGAGCCAAGGGTACGAGCAGTACTTC	CAWSQGYEQYF
TRBV3-1	TRBJ2-7	many	.	TGTGCCAGCAGCCTTACTACCGGGACATTCTTCTACGAGCAGTACTTC	CASSLTTGTFFYEQYF
TRBV7-9	TRBJ2-2	many	.	TGTGCCAGCAGGTCCTCCGGGACACAACTCGGGGAGCTGTTTTTT	CASRSSGTQLGELFF
TRBV15	TRBJ2-1	many	TRBD2	TGTGCCACCAGCGACGGGTCTAGCGGGGGGAATGAGCAGTTCTTC	CATSDGSSGGNEQFF
TRBV28	TRBJ2-5	many	.	TGTGCCAGCAGTCCCGGACTGGGTAGGGGTCAAGAGACCCAGTACTTC	CASSPGLGRGQETQYF
TRBV16	TRBJ1-1	.	.	TGTGCCAGCAGCCAAAGGGGGGGGACTGAAGCTTTCTTT	CASSQRGGTEAFF
TRBV28	TRBJ2-7	.	.	TGTGCCAGCAGTCCCCGCGGCACCTACGAGCAGTACTTC	CASSPRGTYEQYF
TRBV2	TRBJ2-2	.	TRBD2	TGTGCCAGCAGTTTCCCTCGGGAGGGTAGCGCGGTCGGGGAGCTGTTTTTT	CASSFPREGSAVGELFF
TRBV4-3	TRBJ1-5	.	.	TGCGCCAGCAGCCAAGATGTGAGGGGAGGGAGTCAGCCCCAGCATTTT	CASSQDVRGGSQPQHF
TRBV4-3	TRBJ2-2	few	TRBD2	TGCGCCAGCAGCGGCCCCGAGGGGCGGGAGGACACCGGGGAGCTGTTTTTT	CASSGPEGREDTGELFF
TRBV12-5	TRBJ2-1	many	.	TGTGCTAGTGGTTTGTATAGCAATGAGCAGTTCTTC	CASGLYSNEQFF
TRBV6-2/TRBV6-3	TRBJ2-1	many	TRBD2	TGTGCCAGCAGATACAGACTAGCGGGAGAAGACAATGAGCAGTTCTTC	CASRYRLAGEDNEQFF
TRBV7-9	TRBJ2-3	many	.	TGTGCCAGCAGCACCCGTGGGCCTCAGAGGAAGGATACGCAGTATTTT	CASSTRGPQRKDTQYF
TRBV29-1	TRBJ2-7	many	TRBD2	TGCAGCGTCATGGGAGGGGCCTCCTACGAGCAGTACTTC	CSVMGGASYEQYF
TRBV12-3/TRBV12-4	TRBJ2-3	many	TRBD2	TGTGCCAGCAGCACGACTAGCGGGGGGAGCACAGATACGCAGTATTTT	CASSTTSGGSTDTQYF
TRBV9	TRBJ2-7	many	.	TGTGCCAGCAGCGTAGAATGGGGGTACGAGCAGTACTTC	CASSVEWGYEQYF
TRBV20-1	TRBJ2-7	many	.	TGCAGTGCTAGAGAGGAGGTGTGGGGGATCTACGAGCAGTACTTC	CSAREEVWGIYEQYF
TRBV7-2	TRBJ1-3	few	.	TGTGCCAGCAGCTTGGACGGCCTTGGAAACACCATATATTTT	CASSLDGLGNTIYF
TRBV9	TRBJ2-1	.	.	TGTGCCAGCAGCGCTAACAATGAGCAGTTCTTC	CASSANNEQFF
TRBV20-1	TRBJ2-7	many	.	TGCAGTGCTCGGGGCTTTTCGTCCTACGAGCAGTACTTC	CSARGFSSYEQYF
TRBV4-1	TRBJ2-1	many	.	TGCGCCAGCAGCCGACTACAAGAGTACAATGAGCAGTTCTTC	CASSRLQEYNEQFF
TRBV12-3/TRBV12-4	TRBJ2-5	many	TRBD1	TGTGCCAGCAGGCCAACCGACAGGGGGATCCAAGAGACCCAGTACTTC	CASRPTDRGIQETQYF
TRBV4-3	TRBJ2-7	many	.	TGCGCCAGCAGCCAAGAGTCTGGGGACTACGAGCAGTACTTC	CASSQESGDYEQYF
TRBV27	TRBJ2-2	many	.	TGTGCCAGCAGTTCGGGACCCCTCGGGGAGCTGTTTTTT	CASSSGPLGELFF
TRBV7-2	TRBJ2-7	many	.	TGTGCCAGCAGCTTTCTCACCGGGACACCCAACCTCGGCGAGCAGTACTTC	CASSFLTGTPNLGEQYF
TRBV5-6	TRBJ2-1	many	.	TGTGCCAGCAGGTCTTCCCCCTTGGTAGCGGAGAACTACAATGAGCAGTTCTTC	CASRSSPLVAENYNEQFF
TRBV27	TRBJ2-3	many	.	TGTGCCAGCAGTCCTCCGACTAGTCGTCTCACAGATACGCAGTATTTT	CASSPPTSRLTDTQYF